The table lists the clone carrying this T cell receptor beta chain with a count of one. Germline lookup yields CDR1 SGHNT and CDR2 YYREEE (reference sequence). This CDR3 contains 17 residues. Trimming removed 2 bases from V and 2 bases from J; junction bases left unmatched: 13. This sample was taken from a study of blood T cell repertoires in COVID-19. Study context: The cDNA or gDNA used as material had been derived from T cells, B-cell-depleted T cells, or PBMCs.

Some clones are missing from TCRdb's copy, which holds only in-frame ones; the method was immunoSEQ multiplex PCR. The sample includes about 34,000 clones, roughly 85% of them seen just once. This receptor was obtained from a human donor with acute or convalescent COVID-19. The donor label of this sample is uncertain. V usage is TRBV5-4 and J usage is TRBJ2-7; 7 bases are shared with TRBD2. The sample was peripheral blood. CDR3 in DNA: TGTGCCAGCAGCTTCGGCGGGGGAGGGTCAGGCACCTACGAGCAGTACTTC. It encodes CASSFGGGGSGTYEQYF.